The clone carrying this T cell receptor (beta chain) appeared many times. Its specificity is unknown. This record belongs to a study of identical twins. CDR1 ENHRY and CDR2 SYGVKD come from the germline V gene. Trimming stripped 2 bases from V and 4 bases from J, with 4 bases between. CDR3 length: 12 residues. Healthy Caucasians provided all donations. Template switching added a universal primer binding site, and final cDNA carried unique molecular identifiers. From the 5' RACE reads, TCRdb called clonotypes with MiXCR, one entry per CDR3 protein. The sample carries approximately 1.8 million distinct CDR3 sequences, less than 40% recorded once. Notes on the study in general: Out-of-frame alpha sequences that twins shared showed excess low generation probability. Beta clonotypes that were abundant in cord blood contained fewer insertions, a pattern absent from memory repertoires.

This clonotype originated in a newborn girl in good health. The rearrangement joins TRBV10-3 to TRBJ2-3; D is uncertain. Input material: cord blood. The CDR3 nucleotides are TGTGCCATCAGTGAGGGGGCAGATACGCAGTATTTT. Protein product: CAISEGADTQYF.